This TCR beta chain was sequenced in a study of blood T cells in healthy people across ages. The study's findings and limits: Long-lived and aged donors differed, with more naive CD4+ cells and higher diversity in the long-lived. Significant beta diversity loss was already apparent by age approximately 42, declining roughly linearly.

A word on this clonotype: Its specificity is not known.

Per germline, CDR1 MDHEN and CDR2 SYDVKM. CDR3 length: 14 amino acids. Trimming cost V 7 bases and J 5 bases, with 15 bases left between them. PCR was performed a second time for roughly 7 to 11 cycles using a sample-barcoded 5' primer and a J-beta primer mix. From the 5' RACE reads, TCRdb called clonotypes with MiXCR, one entry per CDR3 protein. This table holds under 2,000,000 distinct CDR3 sequences, around half found once. The chain couples TRBV28 to TRBJ2-1; TRBD2 is a possible D gene (5 bases). The TCR originated in a woman aged 40 to 50 in good health. Sequencing was performed on blood. In DNA form, the CDR3 reads TGTGCCAGCACACAGTACGGGATCAACAATGAGCAGTTCTTC. It codes for CASTQYGINNEQFF.